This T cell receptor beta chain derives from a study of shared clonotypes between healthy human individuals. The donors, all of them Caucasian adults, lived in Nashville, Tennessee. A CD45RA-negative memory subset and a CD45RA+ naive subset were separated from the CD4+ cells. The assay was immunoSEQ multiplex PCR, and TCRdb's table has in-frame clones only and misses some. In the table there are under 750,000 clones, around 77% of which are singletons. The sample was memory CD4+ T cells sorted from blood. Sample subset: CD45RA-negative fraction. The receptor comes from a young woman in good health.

CDR3 amino acids: CASSFLPLDGGYTF. CDR3 sequence (DNA): TGTGCCAGCAGCTTTTTACCTCTGGACGGCGGCTACACCTTC. V gene TRBV11-2 combines with J gene TRBJ1-2; no clear D. This CDR3 contains 14 residues. V dropped 3 bases and J dropped 8 bases, with 16 bases sitting between them. Germline V CDR1 and CDR2: SGHAT, FQNNGV.